The 18 T cell receptor beta chains presented below share a single source sample, sequenced in a study of blood T cell repertoires in COVID-19. Assay used: immunoSEQ multiplex PCR; TCRdb lists only in-frame clones, some missing. The table shows roughly 100,000 clones, with roughly 87% occurring only once. Sequenced sample: peripheral blood. These receptors originate from a human donor in a cohort sampled during active COVID-19.

This chain uses TRBV10-3 with TRBJ1-2; TRBD1 is a possible D gene (5 bases). V gave up 6 bases and J gave up 8 bases, with 16 bases separating them. The CDR3 totals 13 residues. The germline CDR1 and CDR2 sequences are ENHRY and SYGVKD. The CDR3 region has the DNA TGTGCCATCAGCGTTGACAAGGGGTTAGGCTACACCTTC. Protein: CAISVDKGLGYTF.

V is TRBV5-5 and J is TRBJ2-7; the D gene is possibly TRBD1 (5 bases). The CDR3 consists of 13 residues. Germline CDR1 SGHKS, CDR2 YYEKEE (reference sequence). V lost 4 bases, J lost 2 bases, and 10 bases lay in between. The CDR3 bases are TGTGCCAGCAGCCACTTGGGGCCCTACGAGCAGTACTTC. This translates into CASSHLGPYEQYF. The whole variable domain, filled in from reference TRBV5-5 and TRBJ2-7, reads DAGVTQSPTHLIKTRGQQVTLRCSPISGHKSVSWYQQVLGQGPQFIFQYYEKEERGRGNFPDRFSARQFPNYSSELNVNALLLGDSALYLCASSHLGPYEQYFGPGTRLTVT.

V and J are TRBV9 and TRBJ2-4, with D possibly TRBD2 on 6 matching bases. Germline V CDR1 and CDR2: SGDLS, YYNGEE. CDR3 length: 16 amino acids. V lost 4 bases, J lost 0 bases, and 14 bases lay in between. The CDR3 nucleotides are TGTGCCAGCAGCATGGACCCCGGGGGAGCCAAAAACATTCAGTACTTC. It specifies CASSMDPGGAKNIQYF.

This chain links TRBV5-6 with TRBJ1-6, with D perhaps matching TRBD1 (5 bases). The CDR3 loop spans 15 amino acids. The V end lost 0 bases, the J end lost 8 bases, and 12 bases lay between the germline ends. Looked up from germline, CDR1 is SGHDT and CDR2 is YYEEEE. The CDR3 sequence: CASSLAGYRDSPLHF. CDR3 bases: TGTGCCAGCAGCTTGGCAGGGTATCGTGATTCACCCCTCCACTTT. Variable domain in full (rest from reference TRBV5-6 and TRBJ1-6): DAGVTQSPTHLIKTRGQQVTLRCSPKSGHDTVSWYQQALGQGPQFIFQYYEEEERQRGNFPDRFSGHQFPNYSSELNVNALLLGDSALYLCASSLAGYRDSPLHFGNGTRLTVT.

V is TRBV6-5 and J is TRBJ2-7; 12 bases line up with TRBD1. The CDR3 covers 15 residues. Germline assignment: CDR1 MNHEY and CDR2 SVGAGI. V lost 6 bases, J lost 4 bases, and 7 bases stayed unmatched. The CDR3 nucleotides read TGTGCCAGCAGACTAGGGACAGGGGGCCGATACGAGCAGTACTTC. It encodes CASRLGTGGRYEQYF.

The V and J genes are TRBV5-1 and TRBJ2-1; 12 bases align to TRBD2. Germline V CDR1 and CDR2: SGHRS, YFSETQ. J gave up 8 bases and V 2 bases, and 8 bases lay outside the gene matches. The CDR3 spans 16 residues. The CDR3 loop is CASSFGKTSGSYEQFF. CDR3 in DNA: TGCGCCAGCAGCTTCGGGAAGACTAGCGGGAGCTATGAGCAGTTCTTC.

The sample holds a few counts of this clone. The chain links TRBV10-3 to TRBJ1-1; D is uncertain. The germline CDR1 and CDR2 sequences are ENHRY and SYGVKD. The CDR3 is 15 amino acids. Trimming left V 9 bases short and J 0 bases short, with 17 bases between. The CDR3 loop reads CAIRRSVQMNTEAFF. CDR3 nucleotides: TGTGCCATAAGAAGAAGTGTGCAGATGAACACTGAAGCTTTCTTT.

This chain connects TRBV28 to TRBJ1-4; TRBD1 matches at 9 bases. CDR3 length: 15 residues. Germline V gene sequence: CDR1 MDHEN, CDR2 SYDVKM. The junction had 6 bases not matched to a gene; V was cut back by 2 bases and J by 8 bases. This chain's CDR3 is CASSLGQGFREKLFF. CDR3 sequence (DNA): TGTGCCAGCAGTTTAGGACAGGGGTTTCGGGAAAAACTGTTTTTT.

This sequence joins TRBV6-4 and TRBJ2-7, with 9 positions matching TRBD2. Trimming cost V 4 bases and J 0 bases; bases outside gene matches: 4. CDR3 length: 15 residues. The germline gives CDR1 MRHNA, CDR2 SNTAGT. This CDR3 reads CASSVLAGSSYEQYF. The CDR3 nucleotides are TGTGCCAGCAGTGTCCTAGCGGGGAGCTCCTACGAGCAGTACTTC.

The chain uses TRBV28 and TRBJ2-1, with TRBD2 matching over 12 bases. Per the germline V gene, CDR1 is MDHEN and CDR2 is SYDVKM. Trimming removed 6 bases from V and 5 bases from J; junction bases left unmatched: 8. The CDR3 is made up of 16 amino acids. The CDR3 loop reads CASSSGLAGQNNEQFF. DNA for the CDR3: TGTGCCAGCAGCTCCGGACTAGCGGGACAGAACAATGAGCAGTTCTTC.

The chain links TRBV19 to TRBJ2-1; D not resolved. This CDR3 has 12 residues. V was shortened by 7 bases and J by 6 bases, with 10 bases between the two germline ends. Germline V gives CDR1 LNHDA, CDR2 SQIVND (reference sequence). In nucleotides, the CDR3 is TGTGCCAGTACGACACTCCTCAATGAGCAGTTCTTC. This sequence encodes CASTTLLNEQFF.

The gene calls are TRBV27 and TRBJ1-2; D gene uncertain. V was shortened by 8 bases and J by 8 bases, with 12 bases between the two germline ends. The CDR3 is made up of 11 amino acids. The germline V gene has CDR1 MNHEY and CDR2 SMNVEV (reference sequence). The chain's CDR3 is CASAGSNGYTF. CDR3 nucleotides: TGTGCCAGCGCCGGGTCTAACGGCTACACCTTC.

The chain joins TRBV15 to TRBJ1-3, with 7 bases that match TRBD1. The CDR3 loop spans 15 amino acids. V was pared by 3 bases and J by 9 bases, with 11 bases of the junction left unmatched. The germline V gene encodes CDR1 LNHNV and CDR2 YYDKDF (reference sequence). The CDR3 here is CATSRVPTGESTIYF. The CDR3 DNA sequence: TGTGCCACCAGCAGGGTTCCAACAGGGGAATCCACCATATATTTT. The whole variable domain, remainder taken from reference TRBV15 and TRBJ1-3, is DAMVIQNPRYQVTQFGKPVTLSCSQTLNHNVMYWYQQKSSQAPKLLFHYYDKDFNNEADTPDNFQSRRPNTSFCFLDIRSPGLGDTAMYLCATSRVPTGESTIYFGEGSWLTVV.

The J gene is TRBJ1-5, the V gene TRBV3-1 (or the pseudogene TRBV3-2), with 11 bases fitting TRBD1. The V gene end was trimmed by 3 bases and the J gene end by 2 bases; junction bases not matched to a gene: 0. CDR1 and CDR2 (germline): LGHDT, YNNKEL (reference sequence). CDR3 length: 15 residues. CDR3 in amino acids: CASSQGQGGNQPQHF. CDR3 DNA sequence: TGTGCCAGCAGCCAGGGACAGGGGGGCAATCAGCCCCAGCATTTT.

The chain combines TRBV18 with TRBJ2-7, with TRBD2 matching over 8 bases. Trimming removed 2 bases from V and 0 bases from J; junction bases left unmatched: 0. CDR1 is KGHSH, CDR2 LQKENI, per germline. The CDR3 covers 14 residues. The DNA for the CDR3 is TGTGCCAGCTCACCAAGCGGGGGCTCCTACGAGCAGTACTTC. Amino acid sequence: CASSPSGGSYEQYF.

This chain joins TRBV9 and TRBJ1-1; 7 bases align to TRBD1. With 0 bases clipped from V and 11 bases from J, the junction kept 10 bases outside the gene matches. The CDR3 covers 14 residues. Germline V CDR1 and CDR2: SGDLS, YYNGEE. CDR3 sequence: CASSVEGQGGSAFF. In nucleotides, the CDR3 is TGTGCCAGCAGCGTAGAGGGCCAGGGGGGTTCGGCTTTCTTT.

The CDR3 DNA follows: TGTGCCAGCAGCCTTAAGACTAGGACTAGCGCGTACAATGAGCAGTTCTTC. This codes for CASSLKTRTSAYNEQFF. The chain carries TRBV4-2 and TRBJ2-1; 9 bases fit TRBD2. The CDR3 length is 17 residues. Germline CDR1 is LGHNA and CDR2 is YNFKEQ. V shed 4 bases and J 4 bases; nucleotides not matched to a gene: 11.

The chain employs TRBV3-1 (or the pseudogene TRBV3-2) and TRBJ2-3; D may be TRBD1 (6 bases). Trimming removed 1 base at V and 2 bases at J, with 7 bases between. The CDR3 totals 14 residues. The germline V gene encodes CDR1 LGHDT and CDR2 YNNKEL (reference sequence). CDR3 amino acids: CASSQAGATDTQYF. CDR3 nucleotides: TGTGCCAGCAGCCAAGCAGGGGCCACAGATACGCAGTATTTT.